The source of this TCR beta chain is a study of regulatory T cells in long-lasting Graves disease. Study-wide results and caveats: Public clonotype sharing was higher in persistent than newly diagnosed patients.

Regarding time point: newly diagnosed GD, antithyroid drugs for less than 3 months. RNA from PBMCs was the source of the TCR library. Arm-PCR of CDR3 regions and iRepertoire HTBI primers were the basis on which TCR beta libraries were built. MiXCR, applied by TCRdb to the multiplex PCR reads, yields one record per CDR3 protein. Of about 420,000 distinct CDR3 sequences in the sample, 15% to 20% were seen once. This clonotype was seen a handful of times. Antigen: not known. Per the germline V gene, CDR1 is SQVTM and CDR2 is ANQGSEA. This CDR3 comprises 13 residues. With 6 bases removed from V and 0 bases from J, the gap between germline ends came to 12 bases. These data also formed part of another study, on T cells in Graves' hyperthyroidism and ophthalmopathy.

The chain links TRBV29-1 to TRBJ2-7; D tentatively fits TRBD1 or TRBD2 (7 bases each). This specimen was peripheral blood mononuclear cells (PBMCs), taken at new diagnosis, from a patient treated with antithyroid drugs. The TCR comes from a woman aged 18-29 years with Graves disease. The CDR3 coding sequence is TGCAGCGTCAGGGGGGGAGGCTCCTACGAGCAGTACTTC. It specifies CSVRGGGSYEQYF.